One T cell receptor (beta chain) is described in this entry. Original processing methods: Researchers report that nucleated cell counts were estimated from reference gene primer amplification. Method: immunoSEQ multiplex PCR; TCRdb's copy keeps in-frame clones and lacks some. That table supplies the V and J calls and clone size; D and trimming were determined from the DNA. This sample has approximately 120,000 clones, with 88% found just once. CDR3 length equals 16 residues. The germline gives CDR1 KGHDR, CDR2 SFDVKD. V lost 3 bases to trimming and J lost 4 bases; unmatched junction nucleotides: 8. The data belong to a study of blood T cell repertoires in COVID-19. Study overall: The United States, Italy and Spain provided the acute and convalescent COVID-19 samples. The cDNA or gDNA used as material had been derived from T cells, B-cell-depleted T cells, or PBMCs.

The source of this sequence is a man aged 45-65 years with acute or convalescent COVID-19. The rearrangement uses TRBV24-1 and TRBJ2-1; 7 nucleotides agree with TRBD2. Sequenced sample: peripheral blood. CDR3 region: CATSDHSGVAYNEQFF. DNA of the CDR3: TGTGCCACCAGTGATCACAGCGGGGTGGCTTACAATGAGCAGTTCTTC.